The 30 T cell receptor beta chains listed next were all sequenced from one sample in a study of T cells in Graves' hyperthyroidism and ophthalmopathy. TCR beta CDR3 region amplification was performed from RNA transcripts. First-round RT-PCR with HTBI primers amplified the TCR CDR3 region. TCRdb re-derived calls from the multiplex PCR reads in MiXCR, one entry per CDR3 protein. The data hold a few hundred thousand distinct CDR3 sequences, with 15% observed a single time. Material: blood. These receptors came from a woman in her twenties or thirties with Graves' hyperthyroidism.

The genes are TRBV5-1 and TRBJ2-1; possible D gene TRBD2, 6 bases. Germline V gives CDR1 SGHRS, CDR2 YFSETQ. CDR3 size: 14 residues. Between the trimmed V and J ends, which lost 2 bases and 7 bases, there was a span of 13 bases. The CDR3 loop is CASSFGGSKNEQFF. CDR3 bases: TGCGCCAGCAGCTTTGGGGGGAGTAAGAATGAGCAGTTCTTC.

This chain uses TRBV15 with TRBJ1-1; tentative D call: TRBD1 (5 bases). V was clipped by 0 bases and J by 3 bases, with 14 bases between them. From germline, CDR1 is LNHNV and CDR2 YYDKDF (reference sequence). CDR3 length equals 16 residues. CDR3 DNA sequence: TGTGCCACCAGCAGAGAAATCATTCGGGGGGACACTGAAGCTTTCTTT. Translation: CATSREIIRGDTEAFF.

This clonotype was seen many times. The chain recombines TRBV6-1 with TRBJ2-1, with a weak D call TRBD2 (5 bases). The germline V gene encodes CDR1 MNHNS and CDR2 SASEGT. With 5 bases removed from V and 7 bases from J, the gap between germline ends came to 18 bases. This CDR3 has 15 amino acids. Here the CDR3 reads CASSYRDAPRNEQFF. The CDR3 DNA is TGTGCCAGCAGTTATCGGGATGCTCCCAGGAATGAGCAGTTCTTC.

This clonotype was picked up many times. J is TRBJ2-5 and V is TRBV3-1; the D call may be TRBD1 or TRBD2 (6 bases each). The CDR3 runs 16 residues. Trimming removed 3 bases from V and 5 bases from J, with 19 bases in between. Looked up from germline, CDR1 is LGHDT and CDR2 is YNNKEL (reference sequence). This chain's CDR3 is CASSHSFRGRGETQYF. DNA of the CDR3: TGTGCCAGCAGCCATAGTTTCCGGGGGCGAGGGGAGACCCAGTACTTC.

This clonotype was recorded at least ten times. This chain uses TRBV28 with TRBJ2-5; a possible D gene is TRBD2 (6 bases). Trimming pared 5 bases from V and 5 bases from J, leaving 18 bases between. The germline V gene encodes CDR1 MDHEN and CDR2 SYDVKM. The CDR3 has 15 residues. CDR3 loop: CASSLRTGARETQYF. Written as DNA, the CDR3 is TGTGCCAGCAGTCTTCGGACGGGAGCTAGGGAGACCCAGTACTTC.

The rearrangement uses TRBV6-1 and TRBJ2-5, with TRBD2 matching 14 bases. V lost 3 bases and J lost 2; bases outside the gene matches: 2. Per the germline V gene, CDR1 is MNHNS and CDR2 is SASEGT. The CDR3 loop spans 16 amino acids. CDR3 bases: TGTGCCAGCAGTGATGGACTAGCGGGGGGACAAGAGACCCAGTACTTC. Translating gives CASSDGLAGGQETQYF.

At least ten counts were recorded for this clonotype. The chain is built from TRBV3-1 and TRBJ2-1; the match to TRBD2 covers 12 bases. The germline CDR1 and CDR2 sequences are LGHDT and YNNKEL (reference sequence). The CDR3 has 11 amino acids. Losses at the gene ends were 8 bases for V and 10 bases for J; bases not matched to a gene: 0. This CDR3 is CASGLAGEQFF. The CDR3 nucleotides are TGTGCCAGCGGACTAGCGGGGGAGCAGTTCTTC.

About this clonotype: The junction shows a germline mismatch at one end, possibly a read error. The V gene is TRBV2, the J gene TRBJ1-5; TRBD1 agrees at 10 bases. The CDR3 runs to 14 residues. Germline-derived CDR1 and CDR2 are SNHLY and FYNNEI. CDR3 loop: CASSGQGGNQPKHF. The CDR3, as DNA: TGTGCCAGCAGCGGACAGGGGGGTAATCAGCCCAAGCATTTT.

There are many counts of this clonotype. The V call is TRBV24-1, the J call TRBJ1-1; 10 bases align to TRBD1. The germline V gene has CDR1 KGHDR and CDR2 SFDVKD. The V gene end was trimmed by 4 bases and the J gene end by 5 bases; junction bases not matched to a gene: 6. The CDR3 runs 15 residues. The CDR3 protein is CATSDPGTGDTEAFF. The CDR3 bases are TGTGCCACCAGTGACCCCGGGACAGGGGATACTGAAGCTTTCTTT.

The chain has TRBV18 and TRBJ2-7; D unresolved. In germline, CDR1 is KGHSH, CDR2 LQKENI. CDR3 size: 14 residues. V was clipped by 1 base and J by 3 bases, with 10 bases between them. The DNA of the CDR3 is TGTGCCAGCTCACCACGGGCCGCGATCTACGAGCAGTACTTC. Amino acid sequence: CASSPRAAIYEQYF.

This clonotype came up a few times. The chain employs TRBV29-1 and TRBJ2-4; 14 bases fit TRBD2. With V trimmed by 6 bases and J by 1 base, 5 bases remained unmatched. Per the germline V gene, CDR1 is SQVTM and CDR2 is ANQGSEA. The CDR3 consists of 16 residues. The CDR3 bases are TGCAGCGTCGGGACTAGCGGGAGCGTTGCCAAAAACATTCAGTACTTC. Its translation: CSVGTSGSVAKNIQYF.

The sample holds a few counts of this clonotype. Possible read error: a much larger clone is one base away. The chain recombines TRBV7-8 with TRBJ1-2, with a weak D call TRBD1 (5 bases). Per germline, CDR1 SGHVS and CDR2 FQNEAQ. The CDR3 extends over 15 amino acids. The chain's CDR3 is CAGSLNPGGNYGYTF. DNA for the CDR3: TGTGCCGGCAGCTTAAACCCGGGGGGAAACTATGGCTACACCTTC.

This chain joins TRBV11-2 and TRBJ2-7, with 9 bases lining up with TRBD2. With V trimmed by 4 bases and J by 0 bases, 16 bases remained unmatched. The length of the CDR3 is 19 residues. Germline V gives CDR1 SGHAT, CDR2 FQNNGV. Written as DNA, the CDR3 is TGTGCCAGCAGCTCCATAACCGGGACTAGCCCTTCCCCCTCCTACGAGCAGTACTTC. This codes for CASSSITGTSPSPSYEQYF. The whole variable domain, filled in from reference TRBV11-2 and TRBJ2-7, reads EAGVAQSPRYKIIEKRQSVAFWCNPISGHATLYWYQQILGQGPKLLIQFQNNGVVDDSQLPKDRFSAERLKGVDSTLKIQPAKLEDSAVYLCASSSITGTSPSPSYEQYFGPGTRLTVT.

In this sample, this clonotype turned up a few times. The chain recombines TRBV19 with TRBJ1-1; maybe TRBD1 (6 bases). The CDR3 is made up of 12 amino acids. In germline, CDR1 is LNHDA, CDR2 SQIVND (reference sequence). V lost 7 bases and J lost 6, with 12 bases in between. The CDR3 loop reads CASKGQSAEAFF. CDR3 nucleotide sequence: TGTGCCAGTAAGGGACAAAGCGCTGAAGCTTTCTTT. Based on the CDR3 plus reference TRBV19 and TRBJ1-1, the full variable domain is DGGITQSPKYLFRKEGQNVTLSCEQNLNHDAMYWYRQDPGQGLRLIYYSQIVNDFQKGDIAEGYSVSREKKESFPLTVTSAQKNPTAFYLCASKGQSAEAFFGQGTRLTVV.

In this sample, this clonotype turned up a few times. The chain uses TRBV20-1 and TRBJ2-2, with 11 positions matching TRBD2. The CDR3 runs to 15 residues. CDR1 is DFQATT, CDR2 SNEGSKA, per germline (reference sequence). Trimming took 2 bases from V and 4 from J; bases not matched to a gene: 3. The CDR3 bases are TGCAGTGCTAGAACTAGCGGGAGTATCACCGGGGAGCTGTTTTTT. Amino acids: CSARTSGSITGELFF.

This clonotype has a handful of counts. The genes are TRBV5-1 and TRBJ1-2, with D hard to call. V was shortened by 6 bases and J by 2 bases, with 8 bases between the two germline ends. CDR3 length: 12 residues. In germline, CDR1 is SGHRS, CDR2 YFSETQ. CDR3 in amino acids: CASTGDNYGYTF. In nucleotides, the CDR3 is TGCGCCAGCACCGGCGACAACTATGGCTACACCTTC. The full variable domain, completed using reference TRBV5-1 and TRBJ1-2, is KAGVTQTPRYLIKTRGQQVTLSCSPISGHRSVSWYQQTPGQGLQFLFEYFSETQRNKGNFPGRFSGRQFSNSRSEMNVSTLELGDSALYLCASTGDNYGYTFGSGTRLTVV.

This clonotype was recorded at least ten times. This CDR3 reads CASRNNGANTEAFF. DNA of the CDR3: TGTGCCAGCAGGAACAACGGGGCGAACACTGAAGCTTTCTTT. V gene TRBV9 combines with J gene TRBJ1-1; D perhaps matches TRBD1 (5 bases). This CDR3 spans 14 amino acids. Germline CDR1 and CDR2: SGDLS and YYNGEE. V lost 5 bases, J lost 1 base, and 12 bases lay in between.

This clonotype was picked up many times. This chain joins TRBV18 and TRBJ2-7; D is possibly TRBD2 (5 bases). The germline gives CDR1 KGHSH, CDR2 LQKENI. The CDR3 spans 14 residues. V lost 0 bases, J lost 2 bases, and 8 bases lay in between. The CDR3 DNA is TGTGCCAGCTCACCACCAGGGAGCACCTACGAGCAGTACTTC. The encoded protein is CASSPPGSTYEQYF. The full variable domain, with the rest looked up from reference TRBV18 and TRBJ2-7, is NAGVMQNPRHLVRRRGQEARLRCSPMKGHSHVYWYRQLPEEGLKFMVYLQKENIIDESGMPKERFSAEFPKEGPSILRIQQVVRGDSAAYFCASSPPGSTYEQYFGPGTRLTVT.

This clonotype was recorded a few times. V is TRBV3-1 and J is TRBJ2-7; D gene ambiguous. The germline gives CDR1 LGHDT, CDR2 YNNKEL (reference sequence). The CDR3 covers 12 residues. The V gene lost 2 bases and the J gene lost 4 bases, with 6 bases spanning the gap. The CDR3 DNA is TGTGCCAGCAGCCAATTATTTTACGAGCAGTACTTC. Amino acid sequence: CASSQLFYEQYF.

This clonotype was observed at least ten times. The V call is TRBV2, the J call TRBJ2-3, with 7 bases lining up with TRBD2. The germline CDR1 and CDR2 sequences are SNHLY and FYNNEI. The CDR3 has 15 amino acids. Trimming cost V 5 bases and J 3 bases; bases outside gene matches: 8. The CDR3 here is CASSTGGISTDTQYF. In DNA, the CDR3 is TGTGCCAGCAGTACCGGGGGGATCAGTACAGATACGCAGTATTTT.

The chain recombines TRBV4-1 with TRBJ2-3, with D unresolved. From germline, CDR1 is MGHRA and CDR2 YSYEKL. The V and J ends lost 1 base and 0 bases respectively, with 11 bases between them. There are 16 residues in the CDR3. CDR3 protein: CASSQGDKTSTDTQYF. CDR3 DNA: TGCGCCAGCAGCCAAGGAGATAAAACTAGCACAGATACGCAGTATTTT.

This clonotype has ten or more counts. V usage is TRBV2 and J usage is TRBJ2-1, with 9 bases matching TRBD2. Germline CDR1 and CDR2: SNHLY and FYNNEI. V trimming: 7 bases; J trimming: 9 bases; junction bases outside the gene matches: 7. The CDR3 is made up of 13 amino acids. The CDR3 reads CASIAGARGEQFF. The CDR3 coding sequence is TGTGCCAGCATAGCGGGAGCCCGTGGTGAGCAGTTCTTC.

There are many counts of this clonotype. This rearrangement joins TRBV15 to TRBJ2-1; D possibly corresponds to TRBD2 (5 bases). CDR1 is LNHNV and CDR2 is YYDKDF in the germline V gene (reference sequence). The CDR3 length is 19 residues. V was pared by 0 bases and J by 7 bases, with 25 bases between. The CDR3 is CATSRDRGAGGGEGNEQFF. CDR3 nucleotides: TGTGCCACCAGCAGAGATCGGGGAGCTGGAGGCGGAGAGGGAAATGAGCAGTTCTTC.

This clonotype was seen many times. The genes are TRBV18 and TRBJ1-5, with TRBD1 identical over 10 bases. The CDR3 sequence is 14 residues long. The V gene's germline CDR1 is KGHSH and CDR2 LQKENI. The V segment lost 3 bases and the J segment 5 bases; nucleotides outside the gene matches: 1. The CDR3 nucleotides read TGTGCCAGCTCACCCGGGACAGGGGATCAGCCCCAGCATTTT. Its translation: CASSPGTGDQPQHF.

This clonotype was counted at least ten times. The genes are TRBV2 and TRBJ1-1, with TRBD1 identical over 10 bases. CDR3 length: 16 residues. After removal of 5 bases from V and 0 bases from J, the junction contained 6 bases not matched to a gene. Germline V gives CDR1 SNHLY, CDR2 FYNNEI. In DNA, the CDR3 is TGTGCCAGCAGTCGGGACAGGGGCAAGATGAACACTGAAGCTTTCTTT. Its protein is CASSRDRGKMNTEAFF. Full variable domain (rest looked up from reference TRBV2 and TRBJ1-1): EPEVTQTPSHQVTQMGQEVILRCVPISNHLYFYWYRQILGQKVEFLVSFYNNEISEKSEIFDDQFSVERPDGSNFTLKIRSTKLEDSAMYFCASSRDRGKMNTEAFFGQGTRLTVV.

Only a few counts were recorded for this clonotype. The V and J genes are TRBV7-3 and TRBJ2-4; D gene unclear. CDR3 size: 19 residues. Looked up from germline, CDR1 is SGHTA and CDR2 is FQGTGA. The V end lost 5 bases, the J end lost 0 bases, and 23 bases lay between the germline ends. DNA of the CDR3: TGTGCCAGCAGCCCCCCCTGGCAGGAGAAATTCTTAGCCAAAAACATTCAGTACTTC. Translation gives CASSPPWQEKFLAKNIQYF.

The chain uses TRBV5-1 and TRBJ1-1, with 7 nucleotides matching TRBD1. This CDR3 is built from 14 residues. The V segment lost 5 bases and the J segment 6 bases; nucleotides outside the gene matches: 10. CDR1 SGHRS and CDR2 YFSETQ come from the germline V gene. CDR3 sequence (DNA): TGCGCCAGCAGATCGGGGACAGTTGATCCTGAAGCTTTCTTT. Its protein is CASRSGTVDPEAFF. Combining the CDR3 with reference TRBV5-1 and TRBJ1-1 gives the whole variable domain KAGVTQTPRYLIKTRGQQVTLSCSPISGHRSVSWYQQTPGQGLQFLFEYFSETQRNKGNFPGRFSGRQFSNSRSEMNVSTLELGDSALYLCASRSGTVDPEAFFGQGTRLTVV.

This chain uses TRBV19 with TRBJ1-1; D might be TRBD1 (6 bases). Germline CDR1 LNHDA, CDR2 SQIVND (reference sequence). Deletions cut 1 base from V and 4 bases from J, with 13 bases between. The CDR3 covers 15 residues. The CDR3, as DNA: TGTGCCAGTAGTATAGCGTCAGGGGCGCGCACTGAAGCTTTCTTT. Residues: CASSIASGARTEAFF.

This clonotype was observed a handful of times. This chain links TRBV13 with TRBJ2-4; D unresolved. This CDR3 is 17 amino acids long. The germline V gene encodes CDR1 PRHDT and CDR2 FYEKMQ (reference sequence). Between the trimmed V and J ends, which lost 7 bases and 7 bases, there was a span of 26 bases. CDR3 in amino acids: CASTSSLNPRTSNIQYF. The CDR3 nucleotides read TGTGCCAGCACCTCGTCCCTTAACCCCCGGACCTCGAACATTCAGTACTTC.

A few counts support this clonotype. V is TRBV5-1 and J is TRBJ2-7, with 10 bases that match TRBD2. V gave up 4 bases and J gave up 4 bases; unmatched junction bases: 11. The V gene's germline CDR1 is SGHRS and CDR2 YFSETQ. The CDR3 has 16 residues. CDR3 protein: CASSLLAGEGPYEQYF. The CDR3 coding sequence is TGCGCCAGCAGCCTGCTAGCGGGAGAAGGTCCTTACGAGCAGTACTTC.